This TCR beta chain originates from a study of cytomegalovirus exposure and HLA in healthy donors. This CDR3 is 15 amino acids long. Germline V gene lookup returns CDR1 SGHAT and CDR2 FQNNGV. V was shortened by 1 base and J by 0 bases, with 7 bases between the two germline ends. Vbeta (60) and Jbeta (13) primers were used in the PCR. The data were produced by immunoSEQ multiplex PCR, yet TCRdb's version contains in-frame clones alone and is incomplete. The sample shows around 180,000 clones, roughly 87% of them seen only once. Sequenced material: PBMCs. This clonotype was sampled from a girl under three years old in good health and CMV-seronegative. The genes are TRBV11-2 and TRBJ2-4; unclear D gene. The CDR3 nucleotides are TGTGCCAGCAGCTTAGGAGCTTCAGCCAAAAACATTCAGTACTTC. It encodes CASSLGASAKNIQYF.